Following are 15 T cell receptor beta chains from one sample sequenced in a study of identical twins. MiXCR, applied by TCRdb to the 5' RACE reads, yields one record per CDR3 protein. Of 230,000 or so distinct CDR3 sequences in the sample, approximately 8.6% are singletons; the top ten hold 2.5% to 3.5%. The same data also went into a second study, on yellow fever vaccine responses in identical twins.

Material: CD8+ T cells sorted from blood. The receptors come from a woman aged 18-29 years in good health.

This clonotype was found a few times. V and J are TRBV11-2 and TRBJ2-3; D is unresolved. The germline V gene encodes CDR1 SGHAT and CDR2 FQNNGV. The CDR3 length is 19 residues. V was clipped by 5 bases and J by 5 bases, with 29 bases between them. The CDR3 sequence: CASSQTPTKFLGSRDTQYF. DNA for the CDR3: TGTGCCAGCAGCCAAACACCCACGAAATTCTTAGGGTCACGAGATACGCAGTATTTT.

This clonotype was detected ten times or more. The V call is TRBV6-4, the J call TRBJ2-3; weak D call: TRBD2 (6 bases). The CDR3 sequence is 15 residues long. Germline V gene sequence: CDR1 MRHNA, CDR2 SNTAGT. V shed 5 bases and J shed 4 bases, with 16 bases lying between them. CDR3 loop: CASSSRGGAADTQYF. In nucleotides, the CDR3 is TGTGCCAGCAGTTCGCGCGGCGGGGCTGCAGATACGCAGTATTTT.

There are a few counts of this clonotype. The V and J genes are TRBV7-9 and TRBJ1-2, with 8 bases that match TRBD1. Trimming at V came to 6 bases and at J to 5 bases, leaving 5 bases not matched to a gene. The length of the CDR3 is 13 residues. Germline V CDR1 and CDR2: SEHNR, FQNEAQ (reference sequence). This CDR3 reads CASRDQGAYGYTF. CDR3 coding DNA: TGTGCCAGCAGAGATCAGGGGGCATATGGCTACACCTTC.

The chain has TRBV7-4 and TRBJ2-5, with 7 bases matching TRBD2. Per the germline V gene, CDR1 is SGHVT and CDR2 is SQSDAQ. V gave up 2 bases and J gave up 3 bases; unmatched junction bases: 6. The CDR3 runs to 15 residues. In DNA, the CDR3 is TGTGCCAGCAGCTTAATAGCTAGCGGTAAAGAGACCCAGTACTTC. Translation gives CASSLIASGKETQYF.

At least ten counts were recorded for this clonotype. The chain joins TRBV27 to TRBJ2-6; D gene unclear. Germline V gene sequence: CDR1 MNHEY, CDR2 SMNVEV (reference sequence). The V gene lost 3 bases and the J gene lost 1 base, with 4 bases spanning the gap. The CDR3 totals 14 residues. Here the CDR3 DNA reads TGTGCCAGCAGTTTGCAATCTGGGGCCAACGTCCTGACTTTC. This sequence encodes CASSLQSGANVLTF.

V and J are TRBV20-1 and TRBJ2-5, with 7 positions matching TRBD2. The CDR3 consists of 17 residues. V gave up 3 bases and J gave up 4 bases; unmatched junction bases: 17. Germline V CDR1 and CDR2: DFQATT, SNEGSKA (reference sequence). As DNA, the CDR3 is TGCAGTGCTAGGTCCCCCCTAGCGGCCAGAGTGGGAGAGACCCAGTACTTC. It codes for CSARSPLAARVGETQYF.

There are a few counts of this clonotype. The J gene is TRBJ2-7, the V gene TRBV29-1, with D perhaps matching TRBD1 (6 bases). Trimming pared 7 bases from V and 1 base from J, leaving 11 bases between. This CDR3 region has 12 residues. Germline assignment: CDR1 SQVTM and CDR2 ANQGSEA. The CDR3 sequence is CSARGSSYEQYF. Written as DNA, the CDR3 is TGCAGCGCGAGGGGGTCGTCCTACGAGCAGTACTTC.

V usage is TRBV9 and J usage is TRBJ2-2; weak D call: TRBD2 (6 bases). Germline CDR1 and CDR2: SGDLS and YYNGEE. The CDR3 loop spans 13 amino acids. V lost 2 bases to trimming and J lost 8 bases, with 10 bases between them. CDR3 protein: CASSVYGRGELFF. In DNA, the CDR3 is TGTGCCAGCAGCGTTTATGGGAGGGGGGAGCTGTTTTTT.

This clonotype was picked up many times. The CDR3, as DNA: TGCGCCAGCAGCCAAGATGGGTCGGGGGCTGGGGCCAACGTCCTGACTTTC. Residues: CASSQDGSGAGANVLTF. The chain employs TRBV4-3 and TRBJ2-6, with a possible D match to TRBD2 (6 bases). Trimming removed 0 bases from V and 2 bases from J, with 11 bases in between. The CDR3 totals 17 residues. Germline CDR1 is LGHNA and CDR2 is YSLEER.

This clonotype was found many times. This rearrangement joins TRBV29-1 to TRBJ1-1; D remains unclear. Trimming stripped 1 base from V and 3 bases from J, with 12 bases between. Germline lookup yields CDR1 SQVTM and CDR2 ANQGSEA. The CDR3 length is 14 residues. The CDR3 sequence is CSVEGSLRDTEAFF. The CDR3 DNA sequence: TGCAGCGTTGAAGGGAGCCTCCGAGACACTGAAGCTTTCTTT. Based on the CDR3 plus reference TRBV29-1 and TRBJ1-1, the full variable domain is SAVISQKPSRDICQRGTSLTIQCQVDSQVTMMFWYRQQPGQSLTLIATANQGSEATYESGFVIDKFPISRPNLTFSTLTVSNMSPEDSSIYLCSVEGSLRDTEAFFGQGTRLTVV.

This clonotype was recorded at least ten times. This chain joins TRBV11-3 and TRBJ2-1, with TRBD2 as a possible D gene (5 bases). CDR3 length equals 12 residues. CDR1 and CDR2 from the germline V gene are SGHNT and YENEEA. The V end was cut by 3 bases, the J end by 7 bases, with 7 bases between. CDR3 coding DNA: TGTGCCAGCAGCTTGGAGGATAATGAGCAGTTCTTC. Amino acids: CASSLEDNEQFF.

This clonotype was picked up many times. The V call is TRBV29-1, the J call TRBJ2-7; either TRBD1 or TRBD2 may fit D (5 bases each). From germline, CDR1 is SQVTM and CDR2 ANQGSEA. V lost 7 bases to trimming and J lost 1 base, with 17 bases between them. This CDR3 contains 14 residues. CDR3 amino acids: CSARLPDSSYEQYF. CDR3 bases: TGCAGCGCCAGACTACCAGACAGTTCCTACGAGCAGTACTTC.

This clonotype appeared a few times. V and J are TRBV7-2 and TRBJ2-5, with 9 bases identical to TRBD2. CDR1 SGHTA and CDR2 FQGNSA come from the germline V gene. With V trimmed by 1 base and J by 5 bases, 8 bases remained unmatched. This CDR3 region has 16 residues. In nucleotides, the CDR3 is TGTGCCAGCAGCTTAGAGCTTAGCGGGAGTCAGGAGACCCAGTACTTC. This codes for CASSLELSGSQETQYF.

This clonotype occurred many times. The V and J genes are TRBV10-3 and TRBJ2-3; 8 bases agree with TRBD1. CDR3 length: 13 amino acids. Trimming cost V 3 bases and J 8 bases; bases outside gene matches: 4. Germline V gene lookup returns CDR1 ENHRY and CDR2 SYGVKD. DNA of the CDR3: TGTGCCATCAGTGACCTGACAGGGGTTACGCAGTATTTT. Translated, it gives CAISDLTGVTQYF.

The V and J genes are TRBV11-1 and TRBJ2-1, with TRBD1 matching 10 bases. The CDR3 totals 19 residues. Trimming removed 7 bases from V and 0 bases from J; junction bases left unmatched: 15. The germline CDR1 and CDR2 sequences are SGHAT and FQDESV (reference sequence). CDR3 bases: TGTGCCAGCACCCCAGACAGGGGGCTAATTGTCGGCTCCTACAATGAGCAGTTCTTC. Amino acids: CASTPDRGLIVGSYNEQFF.